These 3 T cell receptor beta chains were sequenced from one sample in a study of blood T cell repertoires in COVID-19. Clones were sequenced by immunoSEQ multiplex PCR, and TCRdb holds only the in-frame ones, with some missing. The table has over 150,000 clones, around 84% seen once. The sequencing sample was made of PBMCs or T cells enriched from blood (not recorded which). The receptor source for this set is a man aged 50 or older who had recovered from COVID-19.

This sequence joins TRBV29-1 and TRBJ1-4; weak D call: TRBD1 (6 bases). Germline V gives CDR1 SQVTM, CDR2 ANQGSEA. The CDR3 is 13 amino acids. Between the trimmed V and J ends, which lost 2 bases and 3 bases, there was a span of 7 bases. The CDR3 reads CSVEQGSNEKLFF. The CDR3, as DNA: TGCAGCGTTGAACAGGGGTCTAATGAAAAACTGTTTTTT.

This clone occurred once. The chain uses TRBV4-1 and TRBJ1-3; D gene unclear. Trimming stripped 0 bases from V and 0 bases from J, with 6 bases between. This CDR3 contains 15 residues. Per the germline V gene, CDR1 is MGHRA and CDR2 is YSYEKL. In nucleotides, the CDR3 is TGCGCCAGCAGCCAAGATCCGGGCTCTGGAAACACCATATATTTT. Amino acid sequence: CASSQDPGSGNTIYF.

V usage is TRBV5-1 and J usage is TRBJ2-1; 12 nucleotides align to TRBD1. The CDR3 is made up of 20 amino acids. Germline-derived CDR1 and CDR2 are SGHRS and YFSETQ. Losses at the gene ends were 0 bases for V and 3 bases for J; bases not matched to a gene: 13. The CDR3: CASSLAGQGAFSGFYNEQFF. The CDR3 DNA reads TGCGCCAGCAGCTTGGCGGGACAGGGGGCGTTTTCGGGGTTCTACAATGAGCAGTTCTTC.